This TCR beta chain was documented in a study of T cells in Graves' hyperthyroidism and ophthalmopathy. Researchers amplified the TCR beta CDR3 regions from RNA transcripts. HTBI primers were used for first-round RT-PCR of the TCR CDR3. Each CDR3 protein is one row after TCRdb ran MiXCR on the multiplex PCR reads. The data contain over 120,000 distinct CDR3 sequences, more than 20% of them singletons. Overall study results and limits: Appearing also in blood were most of the thyroid clonotypes expanded above 0.001.

The table lists this clonotype with many counts. Its antigen is as yet unknown. Trimming took off 3 bases at V and 9 bases at J, with 9 bases between the two ends. This CDR3 contains 12 residues. Hyperthyroidism in the patients, aged 18 to 65, was newly diagnosed and under 2 months in duration. This chain uses TRBV12-3 or TRBV12-4 with TRBJ2-1, with D perhaps TRBD1 or TRBD2 (5 bases each). The sample consisted of blood. This TCR was sampled from a woman between 50 and 59 years old with Graves' hyperthyroidism that later progressed to Graves' ophthalmopathy. The CDR3 nucleotides are TGTGCCAGCAGTTTTTCGGGGACTGAGCAGTTCTTC. This translates into CASSFSGTEQFF.